This passage covers 8 T cell receptor beta chains from one sample sequenced in a study of beta chain features in type 1 diabetes. TCRB transcripts that were expressed got sequenced, as all of the isolated RNA had been reverse transcribed. This table comes from immunoSEQ multiplex PCR, and its TCRdb copy is limited to in-frame clones, with some not included. The table records about 230,000 clones, 9.6% of them present only once. The specimen was naive CD4+ T cells from blood. These receptor sequences come from a woman under 30 in good health.

V is TRBV6-5 and J is TRBJ2-7; D is ambiguous. This CDR3 contains 15 residues. V gave up 7 bases and J gave up 2 bases, with 18 bases separating them. The germline V gene has CDR1 MNHEY and CDR2 SVGAGI. The CDR3 protein is CASTQRRSSAYEQYF. Here the CDR3 DNA reads TGTGCCAGCACCCAGCGCCGATCGTCGGCCTACGAGCAGTACTTC.

The chain carries TRBV9 and TRBJ1-1; the match to TRBD1 covers 9 bases. The CDR3 length is 15 residues. CDR1 is SGDLS, CDR2 YYNGEE, per germline. The V segment lost 4 bases and the J segment 3 bases; nucleotides outside the gene matches: 7. The CDR3 sequence is CASSTQRTGDTEAFF. The CDR3 nucleotides read TGTGCCAGCAGCACACAACGGACAGGGGACACTGAAGCTTTCTTT.

The rearrangement uses TRBV6-1 and TRBJ2-3; 8 bases match TRBD2. Germline values: CDR1 MNHNS, CDR2 SASEGT. With 1 base clipped from V and 0 bases from J, the junction kept 6 bases outside the gene matches. The CDR3 is 17 residues long. CDR3 in amino acids: CASSEVPTSVSTDTQYF. The CDR3 DNA is TGTGCCAGCAGTGAAGTACCGACTAGCGTAAGCACAGATACGCAGTATTTT.

CDR3 nucleotides: TGTGCCATCAGTGAGTCGGTTCTAGCGGACTCCTACAATGAGCAGTTCTTC. Its protein is CAISESVLADSYNEQFF. The rearrangement links TRBV10-3 to TRBJ2-1; 7 bases map to TRBD2. This CDR3 spans 17 amino acids. The V gene's germline CDR1 is ENHRY and CDR2 SYGVKD. The junction had 5 bases not matched to a gene; V was cut back by 0 bases and J by 0 bases.

This clone was seen a few times. The chain couples TRBV27 to TRBJ1-5; 9 positions match TRBD1. CDR1 and CDR2 (germline): MNHEY, SMNVEV (reference sequence). CDR3 length: 14 amino acids. Trimming took 6 bases from V and 7 from J; bases not matched to a gene: 7. As DNA, the CDR3 is TGTGCCAGCAGAGGACAGGGGTCAGCCCAGCCCCAGCATTTT. The encoded protein is CASRGQGSAQPQHF.

Only a few counts were recorded for this clone. The chain combines TRBV5-4 with TRBJ2-3, with D possibly TRBD2 on 6 matching bases. Trimming removed 2 bases from V and 0 bases from J, with 13 bases in between. CDR1 SGHNT and CDR2 YYREEE come from the germline V gene (reference sequence). This CDR3 contains 16 residues. The CDR3 DNA sequence: TGTGCCAGCAGCTTCTCGGGGAGGACTAGCACAGATACGCAGTATTTT. Residues: CASSFSGRTSTDTQYF.

The chain couples TRBV5-1 to TRBJ2-3; 7 positions match TRBD2. The CDR3 sequence is 16 residues long. V lost 4 bases to trimming and J lost 1 base; unmatched junction nucleotides: 9. Per the germline V gene, CDR1 is SGHRS and CDR2 is YFSETQ. This CDR3 reads CASSPSGLAGTDTQYF. The CDR3, as DNA: TGCGCCAGCAGCCCGTCGGGGCTAGCGGGCACAGATACGCAGTATTTT.

There are a few counts of this clone. The chain is built from TRBV4-1 and TRBJ2-7; D perhaps matches TRBD1 (7 bases). V was pared by 4 bases and J by 3 bases, with 16 bases between. The CDR3 consists of 15 residues. The V gene's germline CDR1 is MGHRA and CDR2 YSYEKL. The chain's CDR3 is CASSPGGGGSYEQYF. CDR3 bases: TGCGCCAGCAGCCCTGGAGGAGGGGGCAGCTACGAGCAGTACTTC.